The clone carrying this T cell receptor (beta chain) has just a few counts. Pregnant or lactating patients were excluded, as were those with uncontrolled infection or other autoimmune disease. Amplification of TCR beta CDR3 regions was performed using RNA transcripts as template. First-round RT-PCR targeting the TCR CDR3 was performed with the HTBI primer set. Each CDR3 protein gets one entry after TCRdb re-called the multiplex PCR reads with MiXCR. Of approximately 410,000 distinct CDR3 sequences in the sample, about 15% were seen once. The sample originates from a study of T cells in Graves' hyperthyroidism and ophthalmopathy. This CDR3 is built from 14 residues. CDR1 and CDR2 from the germline V gene are MNHEY and SMNVEV (reference sequence). J lost 6 bases, V lost 2 bases, and 5 bases had no gene match.

Sequences were obtained from blood. This clonotype was obtained from a young man with Graves' ophthalmopathy. The chain couples TRBV27 to TRBJ2-7, with 9 bases that match TRBD2. The CDR3, as DNA: TGTGCCAGCAGTTTAGGGCGGGGGGGCCCCGAGCAGTACTTC. Its translation: CASSLGRGGPEQYF.